These 30 T cell receptor beta chains share one sample of origin, sequenced in a study of Graves' ophthalmopathy and Graves' hyperthyroidism. RNA transcripts were the source from which TCR beta CDR3 regions were amplified. Scientists carried out first-round RT-PCR using HTBI primers and then a second-round multiplex PCR. Each CDR3 protein gets one entry after TCRdb re-called the multiplex PCR reads with MiXCR. The sample carries around 1.1 million distinct CDR3 sequences, 35% to 45% recorded once. The specimen sequenced was peripheral blood or thyroid tissue (not recorded which). These receptors were obtained from an adult man with Graves' hyperthyroidism.

The V and J genes are TRBV5-5 and TRBJ1-2, with a possible D match to TRBD1 (6 bases). The CDR3 length is 14 residues. The V gene lost 4 bases and the J gene lost 3 bases, with 13 bases spanning the gap. The germline V gene encodes CDR1 SGHKS and CDR2 YYEKEE (reference sequence). CDR3 amino acids: CASSTTGSHYGYTF. Written as DNA, the CDR3 is TGTGCCAGCAGCACAACAGGGAGCCACTATGGCTACACCTTC.

The V gene is TRBV7-9, the J gene TRBJ1-2, with 12 bases aligning to TRBD1. The germline gives CDR1 SEHNR, CDR2 FQNEAQ (reference sequence). This CDR3 is built from 17 residues. V lost 6 bases to trimming and J lost 0 bases; unmatched junction nucleotides: 8. This chain's CDR3 is CASRSGTGGSSNYGYTF. The CDR3, as DNA: TGTGCCAGCAGGTCTGGGACAGGGGGCAGTTCTAACTATGGCTACACCTTC.

This clonotype was observed at least ten times. The genes are TRBV11-2 and TRBJ2-7; TRBD1 agrees at 7 bases. The V segment lost 3 bases and the J segment 4 bases; nucleotides outside the gene matches: 3. Germline V gives CDR1 SGHAT, CDR2 FQNNGV. The CDR3 contains 13 residues. The CDR3 here is CASSFQGVYEQYF. CDR3 DNA sequence: TGTGCCAGCAGCTTCCAGGGGGTTTACGAGCAGTACTTC.

The sample holds a few counts of this clonotype. The rearrangement joins TRBV20-1 to TRBJ1-5; TRBD1 aligns across 9 bases. The germline CDR1 and CDR2 sequences are DFQATT and SNEGSKA (reference sequence). Losses at the gene ends were 4 bases for V and 7 bases for J; bases not matched to a gene: 14. The CDR3 consists of 16 residues. CDR3 loop: CSATYTGQGLYQPQHF. CDR3 bases: TGCAGTGCTACGTATACGGGACAGGGTTTATACCAGCCCCAGCATTTT.

The J gene is TRBJ2-7, the V gene TRBV14, with TRBD2 identical over 10 bases. The DNA end favors TRBJ2-5, so the J call may be wrong. The CDR3 runs 16 residues. Per germline, CDR1 SGHDN and CDR2 FVKESK. In DNA form, the CDR3 reads TGTGCCAGCAGCAAAGGGGCTAGCGGGAGTGTTAAGACCCAGTACTTC. Its translation: CASSKGASGSVKTQYF.

This clonotype was counted ten times or more. Relative to the germline gene, one junction end is altered; a read error may explain this. The chain has TRBV7-8 and TRBJ1-2, with 12 bases matching TRBD1. Germline V CDR1 and CDR2: SGHVS, FQNEAQ. The CDR3 length is 14 residues. CDR3 amino acids: CASSQGQGAGGYTF. The CDR3 DNA reads TGCGCCAGCAGCCAGGGACAGGGGGCTGGTGGCTACACCTTC.

In regard to this clonotype: This may stem from a read error, because a much larger clone lies one nucleotide away. V is TRBV5-1 and J is TRBJ1-5; TRBD1 aligns across 7 bases. The CDR3 contains 15 residues. The V and J ends lost 5 bases and 6 bases, in that order; junction bases with no gene match: 11. Looked up from germline, CDR1 is SGHRS and CDR2 is YFSETQ. CDR3 protein: CASRLTGDGSQPQHF. CDR3 DNA sequence: TGCGCCAGCAGATTAACAGGGGATGGTAGTCAGCCCCAGCATTTT.

The V gene is TRBV12-3 or TRBV12-4, the J gene TRBJ1-1, with D tentatively TRBD1 (6 bases). The CDR3 has 15 amino acids. The ends were cut back, 4 bases at V and 3 bases at J, with 15 bases in the middle. CDR3 in amino acids: CASSYGGHSDTEAFF. CDR3 nucleotide sequence: TGTGCCAGCAGTTACGGGGGCCACTCGGACACTGAAGCTTTCTTT.

V is TRBV7-9 and J is TRBJ2-7; no definite D call. CDR3 length: 13 amino acids. Trimming shortened V by 6 bases and J by 2 bases, and 11 bases separated the two germline ends. Germline CDR1 and CDR2: SEHNR and FQNEAQ (reference sequence). For the CDR3, the DNA is TGTGCCAGCAGTTTATCCGTCCCCTACGAGCAGTACTTC. As protein: CASSLSVPYEQYF.

The chain carries TRBV7-2 and TRBJ2-7; 7 bases agree with TRBD1. The CDR3 extends over 15 amino acids. Germline trimming cut 6 bases from V and 0 bases from J; bases unmatched to any gene: 8. Germline V lookup: CDR1 SGHTA, CDR2 FQGNSA. The CDR3 spells CASRPPTGSSYEQYF. The CDR3 DNA follows: TGTGCCAGCAGGCCCCCGACAGGGAGCTCCTACGAGCAGTACTTC.

As concerns this clonotype: Just one base apart from a much larger clone, this may be a read error. V is TRBV20-1 and J is TRBJ1-1; possibly TRBD1 for D (5 bases). V lost 5 bases and J 4 bases, leaving 14 bases between the germline ends. Germline-derived CDR1 and CDR2 are DFQATT and SNEGSKA (reference sequence). This CDR3 comprises 13 residues. The CDR3 is CSAGRTTGTEAFF. The CDR3 coding sequence is TGCAGTGCTGGACGAACTACAGGCACTGAAGCTTTCTTT.

Many counts were recorded for this clonotype. The V call is TRBV7-9, the J call TRBJ1-1; weak D call: TRBD1 (6 bases). Trimming removed 7 bases at V and 4 bases at J, with 19 bases between. The CDR3 is made up of 15 amino acids. Per the germline V gene, CDR1 is SEHNR and CDR2 is FQNEAQ (reference sequence). The CDR3 protein is CASIGGGIVGTEAFF. CDR3 coding DNA: TGTGCCAGCATAGGGGGGGGGATTGTGGGCACTGAAGCTTTCTTT.

This clonotype was observed a few times. V gene TRBV20-1 combines with J gene TRBJ2-7; a weak D match, TRBD1 (7 bases). The CDR3 has 14 residues. CDR1 DFQATT and CDR2 SNEGSKA come from the germline V gene (reference sequence). Trimming left V 2 bases short and J 3 bases short, with 14 bases between. The CDR3 reads CSARRGDSFYEQYF. The CDR3 DNA reads as TGCAGTGCTAGAAGGGGGGACAGTTTCTACGAGCAGTACTTC.

J is TRBJ1-2 and V is TRBV25-1, with no clear D. The V and J ends lost 1 base and 8 bases respectively, with 11 bases between them. Germline-derived CDR1 and CDR2 are MGHDK and SYGVNS. The CDR3 contains 13 residues. The CDR3 DNA reads as TGTGCCAGCAGTGAATCGTTCCTTGGGGGCTACACCTTC. Translating gives CASSESFLGGYTF.

This clonotype was seen repeatedly, ten times or more. The chain joins TRBV6-2 or TRBV6-3 to TRBJ2-7; no firm D call. Trimming removed 0 bases from V and 5 bases from J, with 5 bases in between. From germline, CDR1 is MNHEY and CDR2 SVGEGT. CDR3 length: 12 amino acids. The CDR3 DNA reads TGTGCCAGCAGTTACTCGGTCCACGAGCAGTACTTC. Protein: CASSYSVHEQYF.

The chain couples TRBV7-2 to TRBJ1-1; D not certain. This CDR3 is 14 amino acids long. Trimming pared 7 bases from V and 1 base from J, leaving 13 bases between. Germline loops: CDR1 SGHTA, CDR2 FQGNSA. CDR3 amino acids: CASNLGPRNTEAFF. In DNA, the CDR3 is TGTGCCAGCAACCTAGGACCTAGGAACACTGAAGCTTTCTTT.

This clonotype was detected a few times. J is TRBJ2-5 and V is TRBV6-1; D is unresolved. V lost 1 base, J lost 0 bases, and 6 bases lay in between. Germline-derived CDR1 and CDR2 are MNHNS and SASEGT. The CDR3 totals 14 residues. CDR3 in DNA: TGTGCCAGCAGTGAAGTCGGGTACCAAGAGACCCAGTACTTC. Amino acids: CASSEVGYQETQYF.

About this clonotype: This may come from a read error, since a much larger clone is one base off. This chain uses TRBV7-3 with TRBJ2-1; D is uncertain. TRBJ2-7 explains the end of the DNA better; the J call may be wrong. The CDR3 runs to 15 residues. Germline V lookup: CDR1 SGHTA, CDR2 FQGTGA. The CDR3 sequence: CASSSRGTGSREQYF. DNA of the CDR3: TGTGCCAGCAGCTCCCGAGGAACGGGTAGTCGCGAGCAGTACTTC.

This rearrangement joins TRBV20-1 to TRBJ2-7, with TRBD2 matching over 12 bases. Losses at the gene ends were 2 bases for V and 4 bases for J; bases not matched to a gene: 15. The CDR3 has 18 amino acids. Germline assignment: CDR1 DFQATT and CDR2 SNEGSKA (reference sequence). The CDR3 loop reads CSARSLTSGSIKSYEQYF. The DNA of the CDR3 is TGCAGTGCTAGATCACTGACTAGCGGGAGTATTAAGTCTTACGAGCAGTACTTC.

J is TRBJ1-4 and V is TRBV25-1; a weak D match, TRBD1 (5 bases). The CDR3 is 15 amino acids. CDR1 and CDR2 (germline): MGHDK, SYGVNS. V was shortened by 5 bases and J by 8 bases, with 18 bases between the two germline ends. The CDR3 protein is CASSFGGTLDEKLFF. The CDR3 DNA reads TGTGCCAGCAGTTTCGGGGGTACCTTGGACGAAAAACTGTTTTTT.

This clonotype was observed at least ten times. In DNA, the CDR3 is TGCAGTGCTATGTTTGGGCAGACCTACGAGCAGTACTTC. It is translated as CSAMFGQTYEQYF. The genes are TRBV20-1 and TRBJ2-7; the D is unclear. The CDR3 runs 13 residues. Germline V lookup: CDR1 DFQATT, CDR2 SNEGSKA (reference sequence). V lost 4 bases and J lost 2, with 12 bases in between.

This clonotype was observed at least ten times. V is TRBV3-1 and J is TRBJ1-5; D gene uncertain. Trimming took off 1 base at V and 7 bases at J, with 11 bases between the two ends. This CDR3 contains 14 residues. Germline assignment: CDR1 LGHDT and CDR2 YNNKEL (reference sequence). CDR3 protein: CASSQGLIGQPQHF. The DNA for the CDR3 is TGTGCCAGCAGCCAAGGGCTAATCGGACAGCCCCAGCATTTT.

CDR3 coding DNA: TGTGCCATCAGTGAACGGGGATACACTGAAGCTTTCTTT. This translates into CAISERGYTEAFF. The chain couples TRBV10-3 to TRBJ1-1; D is unresolved. This CDR3 spans 13 amino acids. Germline assignment: CDR1 ENHRY and CDR2 SYGVKD. Deletions cut 3 bases from V and 3 bases from J, with 8 bases between.

V and J are TRBV10-3 and TRBJ1-1, with a weak D call TRBD1 (5 bases). The germline CDR1 and CDR2 sequences are ENHRY and SYGVKD. CDR3 length: 15 amino acids. V shed 10 bases and J shed 1 base, with 19 bases lying between them. The CDR3 DNA sequence: TGTGCCAGCACCAAAAGGGACGACAGGAACACTGAAGCTTTCTTT. Amino acids: CASTKRDDRNTEAFF.

At least ten counts were recorded for this clonotype. The rearrangement uses TRBV4-2 and TRBJ1-1; D might be TRBD1 (5 bases). CDR3 length: 15 amino acids. Germline-derived CDR1 and CDR2 are LGHNA and YNFKEQ. The ends were cut back, 1 base at V and 3 bases at J, with 12 bases in the middle. The CDR3 nucleotides read TGTGCCAGCAGCCAAGGGGGGGTAACATACACTGAAGCTTTCTTT. This codes for CASSQGGVTYTEAFF.

A few counts support this clonotype. The rearrangement links TRBV14 to TRBJ1-1; D uncertain. The CDR3 sequence is 13 residues long. With 6 bases removed from V and 4 bases from J, the gap between germline ends came to 12 bases. Germline values: CDR1 SGHDN, CDR2 FVKESK. The CDR3 coding sequence is TGTGCCAGCAGATATGGGGATATCACTGAAGCTTTCTTT. Translation gives CASRYGDITEAFF.

This clonotype was seen only a few times. The V and J genes are TRBV6-5 and TRBJ1-5, with 9 bases aligning to TRBD1. V shed 6 bases, J shed 3 bases, and the junction held 9 bases outside the gene matches. Germline CDR1 and CDR2: MNHEY and SVGAGI. This CDR3 spans 16 amino acids. The CDR3 DNA sequence: TGTGCCAGCAGCCTGCTAGGGACAGGGATCAATCAGCCCCAGCATTTT. Its protein product is CASSLLGTGINQPQHF.

The chain recombines TRBV7-3 with TRBJ1-1; the D is unclear. From germline, CDR1 is SGHTA and CDR2 FQGTGA. The CDR3 runs 14 residues. Trimming left V 6 bases short and J 0 bases short, with 11 bases between. CDR3 amino acids: CASSGGVMNTEAFF. CDR3 in DNA: TGTGCCAGCAGTGGCGGAGTCATGAACACTGAAGCTTTCTTT.

This clonotype has just a few counts. The chain is built from TRBV4-1 and TRBJ2-7; D is undetermined. The CDR3 covers 15 residues. From germline, CDR1 is MGHRA and CDR2 YSYEKL. V gave up 1 base and J gave up 5 bases, with 15 bases separating them. The CDR3 protein is CASSQVVTEFHEQYF. Here the CDR3 DNA reads TGCGCCAGCAGCCAAGTAGTTACCGAGTTCCACGAGCAGTACTTC.

This clonotype was detected only a few times. The chain uses TRBV15 and TRBJ2-2, with D tentatively TRBD2 (6 bases). V lost 0 bases and J 8 bases, leaving 16 bases between the germline ends. The CDR3 has 16 amino acids. The germline CDR1 and CDR2 sequences are LNHNV and YYDKDF (reference sequence). The CDR3 sequence is CATSRDGTSFRGELFF. The CDR3 DNA follows: TGTGCCACCAGCAGAGATGGAACTAGCTTTAGGGGGGAGCTGTTTTTT.